This record covers a single TCR beta chain. Its antigen remains undetermined. No base-level quality is on record; no much larger clone is a single base apart. This sample stems from a study of T cells in tumors and immune-related adverse events (dated by TCRdb to the early 2020s). The germline V gene yields ENHRY for CDR1 and SYGVKD for CDR2. Trimmed from V: 3 bases; trimmed from J: 7 bases; junction bases lacking a gene match: 6. The CDR3 holds 15 amino acids from the cysteine to the phenylalanine. CDR3 DNA only is kept here, 45 bases in frame from base 1. The TCR beta locus was amplified and sequenced with the immunoSEQ assay, yielding bulk TCR Vbeta CDR3 data. In the authors' own workflow: CDR3s were excluded if they were non-productive, were shorter than 7 amino acids, or did not start with C or end with F/W. Analysis was restricted to specimens with at least 1000 reads, and clonotypes were defined at the amino acid level. Clonality was computed as 1 minus Pielou's evenness. To equalize library sizes, abundance-weighted random subsampling with replacement was performed and repeated 100 times so that 95% confidence intervals could be reported. The Morisita overlap index was used to quantify repertoire overlap, and the top 40 clones in each specimen were examined for overlap with the irAE. TCRdb holds this immuneACCESS table with in-frame rearrangements only. Some clones are missing; in checked studies, unresolved V genes explain under half, and the rest has no known cause. The DNA was the basis for D and trimming; V, J and clone size are from that table. Within this sample are more than 10,000 clones, with 85% to 95% of them counted one time only. Clones ranked in the top ten supply around 1.6% of the sample.

The sample's treatment or condition label is to be understood as: nivolumab (PD-1 blockade) given before sampling. The DNeasy Blood and Tissue Kit was used to extract DNA from the formalin-fixed paraffin-embedded specimens. The clonotype was recovered from a female donor with metastatic renal cell carcinoma. Sequencing was performed on lymph node tissue, taken from a patient treated with anti-PD-1 therapy. The chain employs TRBV10-3 and TRBJ1-4; TRBD1 matches 9 bases in the middle. The DNA sequence is TGTGCCATCAGTGAACCCGACAGGGGGGGTGAAAAACTGTTTTTT. It translates to CAISEPDRGGEKLFF.